This section outlines one T cell receptor (beta chain) sequence together with its context. Its antigen is currently unknown. Premalignant or tumor cells were enriched by macro-dissection after pathologic assessment. Data came from immunoSEQ multiplex PCR; TCRdb stores just in-frame clones and leaves some out. Of some 2,600 clones in the sample, approximately 81% were seen once. Germline assignment: CDR1 LNHDA and CDR2 SQIVND (reference sequence). V dropped 9 bases and J dropped 5; count of bases not matched to a gene: 7. The CDR3 length is 12 residues. This sample was included in a study of immune evolution from preneoplasia to lung adenocarcinoma. Study-wide points: Normal lung had highest clonality; later lesions appeared denser, more diverse.

The specimen sequenced was FFPE invasive lung adenocarcinoma tissue. This TCR derives from a person aged 55-85 years with invasive lung adenocarcinoma. The chain carries TRBV19 and TRBJ2-7; 7 bases are shared with TRBD1. Here the CDR3 DNA reads TGTGCCAGCCCGTATGACAGGGACGAGCAGTACTTC. Translating gives CASPYDRDEQYF.